The entry that follows covers one T cell receptor (beta chain) sequence. The antigen is not known. V lost 3 bases, J lost 8 bases, and 6 bases lay in between. In germline, CDR1 is LNHDA, CDR2 SQIVND (reference sequence). This CDR3 has 11 amino acids. This specimen belongs to a study of T cell responses to AZD1222 COVID-19 vaccine. For the study at large: Second-dose schedules of about 4 or about 12 weeks were combined.

Study-level points and caveats: Donors were chiefly white British, with a greater number of females, and clonal diversity was perhaps underestimated.

Sequencing was performed with immunoSEQ multiplex PCR; in TCRdb, only in-frame clones are kept and a portion is missing. The top ten clones hold over 4% of a sample with about 130,000 clones, about four fifths of them seen once. The chain links TRBV19 to TRBJ2-3; possible D gene TRBD1, 5 bases. The sequence was collected from an adult in good health. The source material was peripheral blood, sampled on day 0 of AZD1222 vaccination. The CDR3 spells CASSIQGTQYF. CDR3 coding DNA: TGTGCCAGTAGTATTCAGGGTACGCAGTATTTT. Combining the CDR3 with reference TRBV19 and TRBJ2-3 gives the whole variable domain DGGITQSPKYLFRKEGQNVTLSCEQNLNHDAMYWYRQDPGQGLRLIYYSQIVNDFQKGDIAEGYSVSREKKESFPLTVTSAQKNPTAFYLCASSIQGTQYFGPGTRLTVL.